This T cell receptor beta chain was captured by sequencing in a study of cytomegalovirus exposure and HLA in healthy donors. Germline CDR1 and CDR2: LNHDA and SQIVND (reference sequence). CDR3 length: 11 residues. The V and J ends lost 10 bases and 4 bases respectively, with 10 bases between them. The PCR ran on 60 Vbeta and 13 Jbeta primers. Measured with immunoSEQ multiplex PCR; TCRdb has only the in-frame clones, and not every one. This repertoire shows 130,000 to 150,000 clones, over 70% found once; its top ten account for 1.5% to 2%. The study's findings and limits: Donor immune exposure was known only as CMV serostatus. Among TCR beta chains of equal frequency, HLA-associated ones were more clonally expanded in a later analysis. Likely technical artifact: a cluster of highly shared sequence variants.

Comment on this clone: Antigen unknown.

The sequence was collected from a woman aged 40 to 50 in good health and CMV-seronegative. The V gene is TRBV19, the J gene TRBJ1-1; D possibly corresponds to TRBD1 (6 bases). The sample comprised PBMCs. For the CDR3, the DNA is TGTGCCATCCAGGGGAGCACTGAAGCTTTCTTT. This translates into CAIQGSTEAFF.